These 5 T cell receptor beta chains originate from one sample sequenced in a study of human T cells and chemical hapten exposure. Within the library, unique molecular identifiers were attached to each individual cDNA molecule. TCRdb re-derived calls from the reads in MiXCR, one entry per CDR3 protein. The sample shows 3,000 or so distinct CDR3 sequences, around 48% of them seen only once. Treatment described: therapeutic diphenylcyclopropenone sensitization with weekly scalp DPC. Specimen: whole blood, collected before DPC sensitization or 2, 6, or about 24 weeks after (not recorded which). Receptors originate from an adult with alopecia areata. Some clones in this sample may be carry-over from other donors' samples. This table probably holds off-target reads from a library built for another chain.

This sequence joins TRBV20-1 and TRBJ2-7; the match to TRBD1 covers 10 bases. The J segment lost 6 bases and the V segment lost 6 bases, leaving 14 bases of the junction unmatched. There are 15 residues in the CDR3. CDR1 is DFQATT and CDR2 is SNEGSKA in the germline V gene (reference sequence). This CDR3 is CSANNPGQGISEQYF. In DNA, the CDR3 is TGCAGTGCAAATAACCCGGGACAGGGGATCAGCGAGCAGTACTTC.

This clonotype has only a few counts. This chain connects TRBV11-3 to TRBJ2-7; 7 nucleotides agree with TRBD2. V lost 6 bases to trimming and J lost 0 bases; unmatched junction nucleotides: 5. Germline assignment: CDR1 SGHNT and CDR2 YENEEA. The CDR3 loop spans 14 amino acids. The CDR3 here is CASSNRGDSYEQYF. For the CDR3, the DNA is TGTGCCAGCAGTAACCGGGGGGACTCCTACGAGCAGTACTTC.

This clonotype has just a few counts. The chain joins TRBV10-2 to TRBJ2-3; D is tentatively TRBD1 or TRBD2 (6 bases each). Germline lookup yields CDR1 WSHSY and CDR2 SAAADI. The CDR3 runs 18 residues. Trimming stripped 2 bases from V and 4 bases from J, with 22 bases between. For the CDR3, the DNA is TGCGCCAGCAGTGAGGACGTCGAGGGGGGAGGTTTTGCAGATACGCAGTATTTT. Its protein product is CASSEDVEGGGFADTQYF.

As DNA, the CDR3 is TGTGCCAGCAGCTTAGGACAGGGAAGCGCCGGGGAGCTGTTTTTT. It is translated as CASSLGQGSAGELFF. The chain has TRBV7-3 and TRBJ2-2; TRBD1 matches 8 bases. This CDR3 has 15 amino acids. Germline V CDR1 and CDR2: SGHTA, FQGTGA. The J segment lost 6 bases and the V segment lost 2 bases, leaving 5 bases of the junction unmatched.

The rearrangement uses TRBV30 and TRBJ2-3; D is possibly TRBD1 (6 bases). The CDR3 covers 15 residues. Germline CDR1 and CDR2: GTSNPN and SVGIG (reference sequence). Trimming left V 0 bases short and J 0 bases short, with 10 bases between. CDR3: CAWSVDRQSTDTQYF. CDR3 in DNA: TGTGCCTGGAGTGTAGACAGGCAAAGCACAGATACGCAGTATTTT.